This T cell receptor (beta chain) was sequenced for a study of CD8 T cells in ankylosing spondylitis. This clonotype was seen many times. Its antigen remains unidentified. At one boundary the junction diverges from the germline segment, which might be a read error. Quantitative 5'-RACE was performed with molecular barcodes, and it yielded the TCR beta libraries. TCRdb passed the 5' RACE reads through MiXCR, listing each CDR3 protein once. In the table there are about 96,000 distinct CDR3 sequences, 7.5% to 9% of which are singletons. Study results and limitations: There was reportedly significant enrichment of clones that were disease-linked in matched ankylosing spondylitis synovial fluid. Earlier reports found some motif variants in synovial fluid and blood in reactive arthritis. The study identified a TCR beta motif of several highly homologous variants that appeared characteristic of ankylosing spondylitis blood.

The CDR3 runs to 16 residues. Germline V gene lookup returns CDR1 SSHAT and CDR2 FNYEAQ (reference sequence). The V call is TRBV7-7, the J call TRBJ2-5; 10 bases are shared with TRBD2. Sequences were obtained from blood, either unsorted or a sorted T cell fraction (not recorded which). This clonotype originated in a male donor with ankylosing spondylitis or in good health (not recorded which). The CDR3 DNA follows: TGTGCTAGCAGCTTTCAACAGCGGGGGGGGCAAGAGACCCAGTACTTC. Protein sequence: CASSFQQRGGQETQYF.